This TCR beta chain was found in a study of T cell responses to AZD1222 COVID-19 vaccine. Clones were read by immunoSEQ multiplex PCR, and TCRdb kept only the in-frame ones, dropping some. The profile shows roughly 110,000 clones, around nine tenths of them singletons. Study conclusions and caveats: The peak T cell response came first, and repertoires were sampled only after it.

A word on this clone: Antigen: not known.

Germline V gene data show CDR1 as KGHSH and CDR2 as LQKENI. With 8 bases removed from V and 3 bases from J, the gap between germline ends came to 11 bases. The CDR3 has 12 amino acids. This sequence was found in an adult who received the AZD1222 COVID-19 vaccine. The sequencing used peripheral blood, collected 28 days after the second AZD1222 dose. The genes are TRBV18 and TRBJ2-7, with D possibly being TRBD1 (5 bases). The CDR3: CASTDRNYEQYF. The CDR3 DNA is TGTGCCAGCACAGACAGAAACTACGAGCAGTACTTC.